This TCR beta chain is from a study of T cell responses to AZD1222 COVID-19 vaccine. Study-wide findings and caveats: An increase in Spike-specific TCR breadth and depth was observed after two AZD1222 doses. Samples come after the peak T cell response, not at day 14. Baseline serology detected seropositivity in only a handful of AZD1222 recipients. Dominant CD4 TCR responses targeted spike regions 160-218 and 743-854.

The germline gives CDR1 LGHNA, CDR2 YNFKEQ. The CDR3 sequence is 14 residues long. The V gene end was trimmed by 4 bases and the J gene end by 3 bases; junction bases not matched to a gene: 5. Note on this clone: Its antigen is unidentified.

This table comes from immunoSEQ multiplex PCR, and its TCRdb copy is limited to in-frame clones, with some not included. The sample records 90,000 to 130,000 clones, about 85% being singletons. The TCR sequence derives from an adult in good health. The genes are TRBV4-2 and TRBJ2-7, with 8 bases that match TRBD2. The material sequenced was peripheral blood, taken on day 0 of AZD1222 vaccination. This CDR3 reads CASSPGGGSYEQYF. Here the CDR3 DNA reads TGTGCCAGCAGCCCCGGGGGGGGGAGCTACGAGCAGTACTTC.